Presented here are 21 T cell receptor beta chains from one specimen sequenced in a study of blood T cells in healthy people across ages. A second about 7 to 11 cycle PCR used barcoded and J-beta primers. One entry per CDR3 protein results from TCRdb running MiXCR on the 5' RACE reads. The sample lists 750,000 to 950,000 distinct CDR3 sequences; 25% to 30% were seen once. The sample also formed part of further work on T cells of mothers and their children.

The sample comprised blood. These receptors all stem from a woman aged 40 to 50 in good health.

This CDR3 is CASSSVGDTSNTEAFF. CDR3 DNA: TGCGCCAGCAGCTCGGTGGGGGACACTTCGAACACTGAAGCTTTCTTT. The gene calls are TRBV5-1 and TRBJ1-1; D may be TRBD1 (6 bases). CDR3 size: 16 residues. Germline CDR1 SGHRS, CDR2 YFSETQ. V lost 3 bases to trimming and J lost 1 base, with 16 bases between them.

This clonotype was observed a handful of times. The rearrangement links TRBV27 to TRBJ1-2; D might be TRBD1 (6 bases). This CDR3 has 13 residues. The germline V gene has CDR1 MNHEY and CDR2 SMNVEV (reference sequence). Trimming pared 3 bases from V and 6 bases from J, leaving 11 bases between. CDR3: CASSFRGPDGYTF. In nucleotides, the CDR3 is TGTGCCAGCAGTTTCAGGGGACCGGATGGCTACACCTTC.

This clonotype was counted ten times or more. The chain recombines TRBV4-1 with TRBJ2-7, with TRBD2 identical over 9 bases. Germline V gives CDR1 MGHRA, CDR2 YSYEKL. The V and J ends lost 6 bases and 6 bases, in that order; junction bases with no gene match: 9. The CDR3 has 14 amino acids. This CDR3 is CASSRAGGIGEQYF. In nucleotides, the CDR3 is TGCGCCAGCAGTCGAGCGGGGGGTATTGGCGAGCAGTACTTC.

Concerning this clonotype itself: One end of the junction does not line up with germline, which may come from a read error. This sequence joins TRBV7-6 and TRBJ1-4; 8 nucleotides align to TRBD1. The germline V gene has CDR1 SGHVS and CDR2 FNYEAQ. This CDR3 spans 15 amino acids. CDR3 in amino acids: CASSQTGATTEKLFF. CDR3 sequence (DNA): TGTGCCAGCAGCCAGACAGGGGCAACTACTGAAAAACTGTTTTTT.

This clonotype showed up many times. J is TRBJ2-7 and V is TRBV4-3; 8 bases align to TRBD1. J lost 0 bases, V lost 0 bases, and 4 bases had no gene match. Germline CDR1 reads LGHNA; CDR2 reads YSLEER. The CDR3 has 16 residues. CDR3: CASSQDSTGGSYEQYF. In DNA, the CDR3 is TGCGCCAGCAGCCAAGACTCCACAGGGGGCTCCTACGAGCAGTACTTC.

The CDR3 is CSGRSSYEQYF. CDR3 coding DNA: TGCAGTGGGCGGAGCTCCTACGAGCAGTACTTC. The J gene is TRBJ2-7, the V gene TRBV20-1; the D is unclear. CDR1 and CDR2 (germline): DFQATT, SNEGSKA (reference sequence). The CDR3 has 11 residues. Trimming pared 7 bases from V and 0 bases from J, leaving 7 bases between.

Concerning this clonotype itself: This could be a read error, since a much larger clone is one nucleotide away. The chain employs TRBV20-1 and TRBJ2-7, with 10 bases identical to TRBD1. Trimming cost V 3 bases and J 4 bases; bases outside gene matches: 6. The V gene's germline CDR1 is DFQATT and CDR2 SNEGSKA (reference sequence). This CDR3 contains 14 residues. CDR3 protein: CSASPGQGCYEQYF. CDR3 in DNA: TGCAGTGCTAGTCCGGGACAGGGGTGTTACGAGCAGTACTTC.

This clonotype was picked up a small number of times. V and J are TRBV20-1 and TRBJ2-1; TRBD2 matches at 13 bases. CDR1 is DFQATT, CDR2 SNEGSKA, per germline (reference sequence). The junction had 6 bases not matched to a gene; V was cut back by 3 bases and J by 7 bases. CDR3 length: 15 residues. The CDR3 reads CSARPGTSGANEQFF. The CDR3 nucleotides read TGCAGTGCTAGGCCCGGGACTAGCGGGGCAAATGAGCAGTTCTTC.

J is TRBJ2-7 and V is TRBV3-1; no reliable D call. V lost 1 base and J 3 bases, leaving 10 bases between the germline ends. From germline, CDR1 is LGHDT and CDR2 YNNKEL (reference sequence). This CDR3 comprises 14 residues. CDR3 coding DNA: TGTGCCAGCAGCCAAGCAAATGCAGTCTACGAGCAGTACTTC. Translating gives CASSQANAVYEQYF.

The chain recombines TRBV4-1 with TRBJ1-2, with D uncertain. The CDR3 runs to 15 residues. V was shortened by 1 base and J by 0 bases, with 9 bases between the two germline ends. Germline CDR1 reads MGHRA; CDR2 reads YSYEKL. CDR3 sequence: CASSQVTIANYGYTF. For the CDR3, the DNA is TGCGCCAGCAGCCAAGTAACGATAGCTAACTATGGCTACACCTTC.

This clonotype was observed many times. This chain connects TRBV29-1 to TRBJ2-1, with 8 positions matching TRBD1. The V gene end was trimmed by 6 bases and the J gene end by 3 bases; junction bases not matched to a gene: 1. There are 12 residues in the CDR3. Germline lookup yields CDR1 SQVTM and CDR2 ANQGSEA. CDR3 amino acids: CSVGTGYNEQFF. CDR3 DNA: TGCAGCGTCGGGACAGGCTACAATGAGCAGTTCTTC.

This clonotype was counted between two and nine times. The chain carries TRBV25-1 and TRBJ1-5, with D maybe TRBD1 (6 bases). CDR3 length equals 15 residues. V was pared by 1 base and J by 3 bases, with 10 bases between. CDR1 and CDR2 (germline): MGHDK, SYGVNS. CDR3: CASSESEGVNQPQHF. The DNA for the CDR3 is TGTGCCAGCAGTGAATCTGAGGGGGTCAATCAGCCCCAGCATTTT.

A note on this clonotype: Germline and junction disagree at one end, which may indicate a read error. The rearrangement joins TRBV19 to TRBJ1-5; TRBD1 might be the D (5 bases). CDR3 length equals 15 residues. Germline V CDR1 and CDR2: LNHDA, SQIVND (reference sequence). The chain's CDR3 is CASSMAGRGNQPQHF. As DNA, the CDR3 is TGTGCCAGTAGTATGGCCGGTAGGGGCAACCAGCCCCAGCATTTT.

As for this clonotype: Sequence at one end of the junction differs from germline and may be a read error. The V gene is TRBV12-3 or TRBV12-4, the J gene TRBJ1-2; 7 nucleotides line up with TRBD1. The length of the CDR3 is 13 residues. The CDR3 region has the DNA TGCGTCAGCAGGTTATCAGGGGGCTATGGCTACACCTTC. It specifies CVSRLSGGYGYTF.

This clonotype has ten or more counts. Here the CDR3 reads CASSRTPGLGTDTQYF. The CDR3 coding sequence is TGTGCCAGCAGTCGTACCCCGGGACTTGGCACAGATACGCAGTATTTT. V and J are TRBV6-5 and TRBJ2-3; TRBD2 is a possible D gene (6 bases). CDR3 length: 16 amino acids. Germline V gene sequence: CDR1 MNHEY, CDR2 SVGAGI. Trimming shortened V by 5 bases and J by 1 base, and 16 bases separated the two germline ends.

This CDR3 is CASTTWGSNTEAFF. For the CDR3, the DNA is TGTGCCAGCACCACGTGGGGCAGTAACACTGAAGCTTTCTTT. The rearrangement uses TRBV28 and TRBJ1-1; D possibly corresponds to TRBD1 (5 bases). The CDR3 sequence is 14 residues long. Germline assignment: CDR1 MDHEN and CDR2 SYDVKM. Trimming removed 7 bases at V and 2 bases at J, with 14 bases between.

CDR3 in amino acids: CADLADRDNQPQHF. CDR3 nucleotide sequence: TGTGCCGACCTGGCGGACAGAGACAATCAGCCCCAGCATTTT. The chain uses TRBV10-3 and TRBJ1-5, with a tentative D call TRBD1 (6 bases). Germline V CDR1 and CDR2: ENHRY, SYGVKD. V shed 11 bases and J shed 3 bases, with 17 bases lying between them. The CDR3 is 14 residues long.

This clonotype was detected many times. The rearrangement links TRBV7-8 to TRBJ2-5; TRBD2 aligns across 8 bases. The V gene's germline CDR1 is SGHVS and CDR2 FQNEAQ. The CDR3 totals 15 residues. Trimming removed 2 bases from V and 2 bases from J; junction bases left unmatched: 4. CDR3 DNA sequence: TGTGCCAGCAGCTTAACGGGGGGGCCTCAAGAGACCCAGTACTTC. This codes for CASSLTGGPQETQYF.

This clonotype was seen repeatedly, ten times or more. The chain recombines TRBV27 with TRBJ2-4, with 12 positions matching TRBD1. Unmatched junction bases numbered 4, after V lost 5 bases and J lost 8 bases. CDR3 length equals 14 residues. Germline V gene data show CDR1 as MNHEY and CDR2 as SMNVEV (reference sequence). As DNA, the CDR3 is TGTGCCAGCAGTAGGGACAGGGGGCGGGACATTCAGTACTTC. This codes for CASSRDRGRDIQYF.

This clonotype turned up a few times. The CDR3 bases are TGCAGTGCTAGACGCCAGGACAGTCTGACTAACTATGGCTACACCTTC. Translation gives CSARRQDSLTNYGYTF. The chain recombines TRBV20-1 with TRBJ1-2, with TRBD1 as a possible D gene (6 bases). Trimming left V 2 bases short and J 0 bases short, with 16 bases between. The CDR3 is 16 amino acids. Per germline, CDR1 DFQATT and CDR2 SNEGSKA (reference sequence).

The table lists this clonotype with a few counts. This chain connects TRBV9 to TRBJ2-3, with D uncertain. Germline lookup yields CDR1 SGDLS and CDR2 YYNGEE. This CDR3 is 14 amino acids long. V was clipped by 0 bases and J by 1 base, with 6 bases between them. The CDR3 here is CASSVATRTDTQYF. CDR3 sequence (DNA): TGTGCCAGCAGCGTAGCCACCCGCACAGATACGCAGTATTTT.